These T cell receptor beta chains were read from a single sample in a study of graft-versus-host responses after intestinal transplantation. For these receptors, no antigen is known. The assay was immunoSEQ multiplex PCR, and TCRdb's table has in-frame clones only and misses some. The table includes more than 95,000 clones, approximately 90% detected once. Sequenced material: unstimulated CD4+ T cells sorted from spleen or lymph node cells, taken before intestinal transplant. The receptors shown here come from a human donor who received an intestinal transplant. Both conserved end residues are part of each CDR3. A D gene is named only where the DNA matches it firmly. Some rows mark clone size as missing; the rest say once, few, many or name a class of expanded clone.

TRBV7-6	.	TRBJ1-1	.	CASSLGIEAEAFF	TGTGCCAGCAGCTTAGGTATTGAGGCTGAAGCTTTCTTT
TRBV18	TRBD2	TRBJ2-7	.	CASSFDREATSGLYEQYF	TGTGCCAGCTCCTTTGACCGGGAGGCCACCTCGGGCCTATACGAGCAGTACTTC
TRBV6-6	.	TRBJ1-3	.	CASSYQVPSGNTIYF	TGTGCCAGCAGTTACCAGGTACCCTCTGGAAACACCATATATTTT
TRBV5-1	.	TRBJ2-1	.	CASSLGGPGEQFF	TGCGCCAGCAGCTTAGGTGGGCCAGGGGAGCAGTTCTTC
TRBV7-9	.	TRBJ1-4	.	CASSYTGTGEKLFF	TGTGCCAGCAGTTACACAGGGACGGGTGAAAAACTGTTTTTT
TRBV4-3	.	TRBJ1-4	.	CASSQDHWGEVNEKLFF	TGCGCCAGCAGCCAAGACCACTGGGGCGAAGTTAATGAAAAACTGTTTTTT
TRBV6-5	.	TRBJ1-1	.	CASSRKGAEAFF	TGTGCCAGCAGTCGTAAGGGAGCTGAAGCTTTCTTT
TRBV27	TRBD2	TRBJ2-1	.	CASSTRGTSGRKDNEQFF	TGTGCCAGCAGTACCCGCGGGACTAGCGGGAGGAAAGACAATGAGCAGTTCTTC
TRBV25-1	TRBD1	TRBJ2-2	.	CVSSTGTGWFGGELFF	TGTGTCAGCAGCACCGGGACAGGGTGGTTTGGCGGGGAGCTGTTTTTT
TRBV7-9	.	TRBJ1-2	.	CASSPEGPGSGYTF	TGTGCCAGCAGCCCCGAGGGCCCGGGTAGCGGCTACACCTTC
TRBV5-1	.	TRBJ1-3	once	CASSFEAGWNTIYF	TGCGCCAGCAGCTTTGAGGCAGGGTGGAACACCATATATTTT
TRBV7-2	TRBD1	TRBJ1-1	.	CASSLLGQGYTEAFF	TGTGCCAGCAGCTTATTAGGACAGGGGTACACTGAAGCTTTCTTT
TRBV30	.	TRBJ1-1	.	CAWSPTRASTEAFF	TGTGCCTGGAGTCCAACCAGGGCATCCACTGAAGCTTTCTTT
TRBV4-1	.	TRBJ1-3	.	CASSQPTVKRSGNTIYF	TGCGCCAGCAGCCAACCGACAGTGAAGAGGTCTGGAAACACCATATATTTT
TRBV18	.	TRBJ2-1	.	CASSPREGSYNEQFF	TGTGCCAGCTCACCAAGAGAGGGTTCCTACAATGAGCAGTTCTTC
TRBV14	.	TRBJ1-4	once	CASSQGGRSYEKLFF	TGTGCCAGCAGCCAAGGAGGGAGGAGTTACGAAAAACTGTTTTTT
TRBV6-1	.	TRBJ1-2	few	CASIESRGHYGYTF	TGTGCCAGCATCGAATCGCGGGGACACTATGGCTACACCTTC
TRBV5-1	.	TRBJ1-1	.	CASSSLSGVATEAFF	TGCGCCAGCAGCTCGTTATCGGGGGTAGCCACTGAAGCTTTCTTT
TRBV7-9	TRBD1	TRBJ1-1	.	CASSSRLQGTEAFF	TGTGCCAGCAGCTCTCGACTACAGGGGACTGAAGCTTTCTTT
TRBV15	.	TRBJ2-3	.	CARRRSDTSTDTQYF	TGTGCCAGACGTCGGTCGGACACTAGCACAGATACGCAGTATTTT
TRBV29-1	TRBD2	TRBJ2-1	.	CSLWGVTSGGFNEQFF	TGCAGCCTATGGGGGGTGACTAGCGGGGGATTCAATGAGCAGTTCTTC
TRBV5-1	TRBD1	TRBJ1-5	.	CASSPTGDANQPQHF	TGCGCCAGCAGCCCGACAGGGGACGCCAATCAGCCCCAGCATTTT
TRBV11-2	TRBD2	TRBJ2-1	.	CASSRTSGYNEQFF	TGTGCCAGCAGCCGGACTAGCGGGTACAATGAGCAGTTCTTC
TRBV28	TRBD2	TRBJ2-7	.	CASSTLSGGIYEQYF	TGTGCCAGCAGTACCCTAAGCGGGGGTATCTACGAGCAGTACTTC
TRBV15	TRBD2	TRBJ2-2	once	CATSGGLAGARTGELFF	TGTGCCACCAGCGGCGGACTAGCGGGAGCGCGGACCGGGGAGCTGTTTTTT
TRBV4-3	.	TRBJ1-6	.	CASSQVGAGSYNSPLHF	TGCGCCAGCAGCCAAGTTGGGGCGGGGTCCTATAATTCACCCCTCCACTTT
TRBV7-2	TRBD1	TRBJ2-1	.	CASSPQTGFHEQFF	TGTGCCAGCAGCCCCCAGACAGGGTTCCATGAGCAGTTCTTC